Presented here are 32 T cell receptor beta chains from one specimen sequenced in a study of blood T cell repertoires in COVID-19. The method was immunoSEQ multiplex PCR; TCRdb's version includes in-frame clones alone and lacks a portion of them. Counted here are around 100,000 clones, 82% occurring once; the ten biggest clones make up roughly 7.9%. What was sequenced was peripheral blood. All receptors come from a man in his 70s with acute or convalescent COVID-19.

The sample holds one count of this clone. The V call is TRBV28, the J call TRBJ2-3, with 10 bases that match TRBD1. CDR3 length: 14 amino acids. J was trimmed by 1 base and V by 5 bases; bases with no gene match: 0. CDR1 and CDR2 from the germline V gene are MDHEN and SYDVKM. DNA of the CDR3: TGTGCCAGCAGTGGGACAGGGGGCACAGATACGCAGTATTTT. Translation gives CASSGTGGTDTQYF.

The chain uses TRBV5-1 and TRBJ2-7; the D gene is possibly TRBD2 (7 bases). In germline, CDR1 is SGHRS, CDR2 YFSETQ. The V and J ends lost 6 bases and 2 bases respectively, with 12 bases between them. The CDR3 runs to 13 residues. The DNA for the CDR3 is TGCGCCAGCACGGTCGGGGGGCCCTACGAGCAGTACTTC. Amino acids: CASTVGGPYEQYF.

V usage is TRBV5-1 and J usage is TRBJ2-3, with TRBD2 matching over 15 bases. CDR3 length: 20 amino acids. Germline CDR1 and CDR2: SGHRS and YFSETQ. Unmatched junction bases numbered 14, after V lost 3 bases and J lost 3 bases. CDR3 DNA: TGCGCCAGCAGCTCTAGACCGGGACTAGCGGGGGGAACGGGAACAGATACGCAGTATTTT. As protein: CASSSRPGLAGGTGTDTQYF.

This rearrangement joins TRBV9 to TRBJ2-3, with 8 bases that match TRBD2. The ends lost 0 bases at V and 3 bases at J; junction bases unmatched: 6. CDR1 and CDR2 (germline): SGDLS, YYNGEE. The CDR3 has 16 amino acids. For the CDR3, the DNA is TGTGCCAGCAGCGTAGGTCAGGGGACTAGTACAGATACGCAGTATTTT. Translating it yields CASSVGQGTSTDTQYF.

The chain joins TRBV28 to TRBJ2-3; D is undetermined. The CDR3 is 12 amino acids. Germline lookup yields CDR1 MDHEN and CDR2 SYDVKM. The V gene lost 5 bases and the J gene lost 4 bases, with 7 bases spanning the gap. CDR3 loop: CASSPVADTQYF. The CDR3 nucleotides read TGTGCCAGCAGTCCCGTTGCAGATACGCAGTATTTT.

The V gene is TRBV28, the J gene TRBJ2-2; 14 positions match TRBD2. J gave up 3 bases and V 6 bases, and 12 bases lay outside the gene matches. CDR1 and CDR2 from the germline V gene are MDHEN and SYDVKM. This CDR3 has 19 amino acids. The CDR3 nucleotides read TGTGCCAGCAGCCTGACTAGCGGGAGGGCACCGGGGGACACCGGGGAGCTGTTTTTT. Encoded protein: CASSLTSGRAPGDTGELFF.

The V call is TRBV11-2, the J call TRBJ2-7; D gene unclear. CDR1 is SGHAT, CDR2 FQNNGV, per germline. The CDR3 is 12 residues long. Trimming removed 10 bases from V and 3 bases from J, with 13 bases in between. Written as DNA, the CDR3 is TGTGCCACCCGTGGCGGTCTCTACGAGCAGTACTTC. Translating it yields CATRGGLYEQYF.

The chain couples TRBV19 to TRBJ1-5; no firm D call. The germline V gene encodes CDR1 LNHDA and CDR2 SQIVND (reference sequence). V gave up 4 bases and J gave up 0 bases, with 13 bases separating them. The CDR3 has 16 amino acids. The CDR3 nucleotides read TGTGCCAGTAGTAATCTTAGGCGGGATAGCAATCAGCCCCAGCATTTT. Protein: CASSNLRRDSNQPQHF.

This sequence joins TRBV5-1 and TRBJ2-5; D may be TRBD2 (5 bases). The V gene lost 0 bases and the J gene lost 5 bases, with 11 bases spanning the gap. The CDR3 is made up of 14 amino acids. Germline lookup yields CDR1 SGHRS and CDR2 YFSETQ. The CDR3 sequence: CASSLAGNGETQYF. CDR3 DNA: TGCGCCAGCAGCTTGGCCGGGAACGGGGAGACCCAGTACTTC.

V usage is TRBV28 and J usage is TRBJ1-1; 10 bases align to TRBD1. The germline gives CDR1 MDHEN, CDR2 SYDVKM. Unmatched junction bases numbered 5, after V lost 6 bases and J lost 4 bases. This CDR3 is 14 amino acids long. The CDR3 loop is CASSPGTGATEAFF. CDR3 coding DNA: TGTGCCAGCAGCCCAGGGACAGGGGCCACTGAAGCTTTCTTT.

V usage is TRBV19 and J usage is TRBJ2-6; 7 bases fit TRBD1. CDR3 length: 16 residues. The germline gives CDR1 LNHDA, CDR2 SQIVND (reference sequence). V shed 5 bases and J 2 bases; nucleotides not matched to a gene: 6. The CDR3 here is CASSPSTGTGANVLTF. Written as DNA, the CDR3 is TGTGCCAGTAGTCCCTCGACAGGGACTGGGGCCAACGTCCTGACTTTC.

V gene TRBV28 combines with J gene TRBJ2-1; 9 nucleotides agree with TRBD1. CDR1 MDHEN and CDR2 SYDVKM come from the germline V gene. The CDR3 covers 15 residues. V trimming: 5 bases; J trimming: 3 bases; junction bases outside the gene matches: 5. CDR3 bases: TGTGCCAGCAGTACTACAGGGGGCAGCTACAATGAGCAGTTCTTC. Translation: CASSTTGGSYNEQFF.

This clone has just a few counts. This sequence joins TRBV5-5 and TRBJ2-1, with 10 nucleotides matching TRBD1. Germline V lookup: CDR1 SGHKS, CDR2 YYEKEE (reference sequence). J gave up 14 bases and V 4 bases, and 9 bases lay outside the gene matches. This CDR3 region has 13 residues. The CDR3 loop is CASSNDRGQDEFF. Here the CDR3 DNA reads TGTGCCAGCAGCAACGACAGGGGGCAGGATGAGTTCTTC.

In this sample, this clone turned up a few times. The chain employs TRBV5-1 and TRBJ2-2; perhaps TRBD1 as D (6 bases). This CDR3 spans 15 amino acids. V was pared by 0 bases and J by 5 bases, with 11 bases between. Germline CDR1 SGHRS, CDR2 YFSETQ. DNA for the CDR3: TGCGCCAGCAGCTTGGACAGGGCCCAGACCGGGGAGCTGTTTTTT. It yields the protein CASSLDRAQTGELFF.

V usage is TRBV28 and J usage is TRBJ1-1, with 11 bases that match TRBD1. The CDR3 covers 15 residues. V was pared by 4 bases and J by 4 bases, with 5 bases of the junction left unmatched. Germline CDR1 is MDHEN and CDR2 is SYDVKM. The CDR3 loop is CASSYGTGGRTEAFF. CDR3 bases: TGTGCCAGCAGTTACGGGACAGGGGGGCGCACTGAAGCTTTCTTT.

The chain couples TRBV5-5 to TRBJ2-7, with 7 bases fitting TRBD1. CDR1 is SGHKS, CDR2 YYEKEE, per germline (reference sequence). The V gene end was trimmed by 4 bases and the J gene end by 4 bases; junction bases not matched to a gene: 14. This CDR3 comprises 16 residues. The CDR3 nucleotides read TGTGCCAGCAGCAGCACCGGGACAGCCACAATGTACGAGCAGTACTTC. Translated: CASSSTGTATMYEQYF.

The chain combines TRBV27 with TRBJ2-1; 9 nucleotides agree with TRBD2. Germline-derived CDR1 and CDR2 are MNHEY and SMNVEV (reference sequence). J gave up 10 bases and V 2 bases, and 9 bases lay outside the gene matches. The CDR3 is 15 amino acids. The CDR3 DNA follows: TGTGCCAGCAGTTTACAGCGAGCGGGGGGTTTCGAGCAGTTCTTC. Translating it yields CASSLQRAGGFEQFF.

V is TRBV5-1 and J is TRBJ2-3; D unclear. With 5 bases removed from V and 2 bases from J, the gap between germline ends came to 12 bases. The CDR3 extends over 14 amino acids. Germline V CDR1 and CDR2: SGHRS, YFSETQ. The CDR3 DNA follows: TGCGCCAGCAGTCTACTGTTGAACACAGATACGCAGTATTTT. Its protein is CASSLLLNTDTQYF.

A single count supports this clone. This sequence joins TRBV6-5 and TRBJ1-2; 8 positions agree with TRBD1. This CDR3 is 13 amino acids long. V lost 6 bases and J lost 5; bases outside the gene matches: 5. Germline lookup yields CDR1 MNHEY and CDR2 SVGAGI. DNA of the CDR3: TGTGCCAGCAGCTCAGGGGGCAGATATGGCTACACCTTC. Translated: CASSSGGRYGYTF.

The V gene is TRBV7-8, the J gene TRBJ1-3; D not resolved. This CDR3 spans 13 amino acids. The ends were cut back, 8 bases at V and 4 bases at J, with 12 bases in the middle. Per the germline V gene, CDR1 is SGHVS and CDR2 is FQNEAQ. In nucleotides, the CDR3 is TGTGCCAGCGGAGAGGTAGCCGGAAACACCATATATTTT. Translating gives CASGEVAGNTIYF.

The chain combines TRBV5-1 with TRBJ2-3, with D unresolved. V lost 2 bases and J lost 2, with 12 bases in between. The CDR3 is 15 amino acids. Germline CDR1 and CDR2: SGHRS and YFSETQ. CDR3 protein: CASSLNSDNTDTQYF. The DNA for the CDR3 is TGCGCCAGCAGCTTAAACTCCGACAACACAGATACGCAGTATTTT.

In regard to this clone: Its ends do not fully match the called genes, so a read error is possible. The chain joins TRBV27 to TRBJ1-2; 7 nucleotides line up with TRBD1. Germline loops: CDR1 MNHEY, CDR2 SMNVEV (reference sequence). The CDR3 length is 14 residues. The chain's CDR3 is CASSVSGTDYGYTF. CDR3 sequence (DNA): TGTGCCAGCAGTGTATCTGGGACAGACTATGGCTACACCTTC.

The V gene is TRBV4-1, the J gene TRBJ2-1; D may be TRBD2 (6 bases). In germline, CDR1 is MGHRA, CDR2 YSYEKL. V lost 0 bases and J 5 bases, leaving 17 bases between the germline ends. The CDR3 contains 17 residues. Written as DNA, the CDR3 is TGCGCCAGCAGCCAAGATCAGGGCGCGGGGCGGCACAATGAGCAGTTCTTC. This encodes CASSQDQGAGRHNEQFF.

The chain joins TRBV10-1 to TRBJ2-4; tentative D call: TRBD1 (5 bases). CDR3 length: 14 amino acids. Germline loops: CDR1 WNHNN, CDR2 SYGVQD (reference sequence). V was cut by 5 bases and J by 4 bases, with 12 bases left in between. The CDR3: CASSPGPDKNIQYF. The CDR3 coding sequence is TGCGCCAGCAGTCCAGGGCCAGATAAAAACATTCAGTACTTC.

A word on this clone: The junction departs from germline at one end; a sequencing error may be responsible. The chain is built from TRBV5-5 and TRBJ2-3; tentative D call: TRBD2 (6 bases). The CDR3 runs to 15 residues. Germline lookup yields CDR1 SGHKS and CDR2 YYEKEE (reference sequence). The DNA for the CDR3 is TGTGCCAGCAGCCCGCTGGCGGGGTTCACACATACGCAGTATTTT. This translates into CASSPLAGFTHTQYF.

The chain carries TRBV5-1 and TRBJ1-2; D is perhaps TRBD1 (6 bases). Germline values: CDR1 SGHRS, CDR2 YFSETQ. V gave up 6 bases and J gave up 2 bases, with 14 bases separating them. The CDR3 is made up of 14 amino acids. The CDR3 bases are TGCGCCAGCAAAACAGGGTTGGAGAACTATGGCTACACCTTC. Translation gives CASKTGLENYGYTF.

The V gene is TRBV30, the J gene TRBJ1-1, with D hard to call. The germline V gene has CDR1 GTSNPN and CDR2 SVGIG (reference sequence). Trimming pared 3 bases from V and 4 bases from J, leaving 12 bases between. The CDR3 consists of 13 residues. The CDR3 DNA reads as TGTGCCTGGAGCCACATTGCCACCACTGAAGCTTTCTTT. Translating gives CAWSHIATTEAFF.

This sequence joins TRBV18 and TRBJ1-1; weak D call: TRBD1 (6 bases). The CDR3 totals 14 residues. Trimming removed 3 bases from V and 5 bases from J, with 13 bases in between. Germline-derived CDR1 and CDR2 are KGHSH and LQKENI. CDR3 nucleotide sequence: TGTGCCAGCTCACCTCAGCGGGGGCGGACTGAAGCTTTCTTT. It yields the protein CASSPQRGRTEAFF. The full variable domain, with the rest looked up from reference TRBV18 and TRBJ1-1, is NAGVMQNPRHLVRRRGQEARLRCSPMKGHSHVYWYRQLPEEGLKFMVYLQKENIIDESGMPKERFSAEFPKEGPSILRIQQVVRGDSAAYFCASSPQRGRTEAFFGQGTRLTVV.

The rearrangement links TRBV27 to TRBJ2-6; a weak D match, TRBD2 (6 bases). Deletions cut 5 bases from V and 0 bases from J, with 17 bases between. This CDR3 has 18 residues. The germline gives CDR1 MNHEY, CDR2 SMNVEV (reference sequence). The CDR3 loop is CASSPTPGRRSGANVLTF. The CDR3 nucleotides read TGTGCCAGCAGTCCTACCCCCGGGAGACGCTCTGGGGCCAACGTCCTGACTTTC. Filled out from reference TRBV27 and TRBJ2-6, the complete variable domain reads EAQVTQNPRYLITVTGKKLTVTCSQNMNHEYMSWYRQDPGLGLRQIYYSMNVEVTDKGDVPEGYKVSRKEKRNFPLILESPSPNQTSLYFCASSPTPGRRSGANVLTFGAGSRLTVL.

This clone occurred a few times. V gene TRBV11-3 combines with J gene TRBJ1-1; D remains unclear. Germline CDR1 and CDR2: SGHNT and YENEEA. CDR3 length: 14 amino acids. Trimming cost V 8 bases and J 3 bases, with 16 bases left between them. The CDR3 coding sequence is TGTGCCAGCGGAAGGGAGTGGAGGGACACTGAAGCTTTCTTT. Amino acid sequence: CASGREWRDTEAFF.

This rearrangement joins TRBV5-6 to TRBJ2-7, with TRBD1 identical over 7 bases. There are 12 residues in the CDR3. The germline CDR1 and CDR2 sequences are SGHDT and YYEEEE. V lost 5 bases, J lost 3 bases, and 2 bases stayed unmatched. In DNA form, the CDR3 reads TGTGCCAGCAGTGGACAGGTCTACGAGCAGTACTTC. Protein sequence: CASSGQVYEQYF.

This sequence joins TRBV6-6 and TRBJ2-1, with D unresolved. The CDR3 runs 14 residues. Trimming left V 7 bases short and J 1 base short, with 11 bases between. The germline V gene has CDR1 MNHNY and CDR2 SVGAGI (reference sequence). This chain's CDR3 is CASKIAESYNEQFF. The CDR3 bases are TGTGCCAGCAAAATAGCAGAATCCTACAATGAGCAGTTCTTC.